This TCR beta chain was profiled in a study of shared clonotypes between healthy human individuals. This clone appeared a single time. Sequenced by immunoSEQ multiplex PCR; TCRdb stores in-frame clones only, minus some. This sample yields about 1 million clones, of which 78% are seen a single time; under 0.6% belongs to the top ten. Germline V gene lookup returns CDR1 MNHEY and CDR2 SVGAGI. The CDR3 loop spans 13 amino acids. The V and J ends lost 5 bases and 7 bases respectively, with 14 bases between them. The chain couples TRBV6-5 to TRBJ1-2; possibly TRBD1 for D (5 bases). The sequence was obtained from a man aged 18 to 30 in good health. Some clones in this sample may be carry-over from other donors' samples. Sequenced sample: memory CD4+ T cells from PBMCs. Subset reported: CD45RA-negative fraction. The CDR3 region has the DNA TGTGCCAGCAGTCCTACAGGTGCTGGTGGCTACACCTTC. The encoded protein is CASSPTGAGGYTF.